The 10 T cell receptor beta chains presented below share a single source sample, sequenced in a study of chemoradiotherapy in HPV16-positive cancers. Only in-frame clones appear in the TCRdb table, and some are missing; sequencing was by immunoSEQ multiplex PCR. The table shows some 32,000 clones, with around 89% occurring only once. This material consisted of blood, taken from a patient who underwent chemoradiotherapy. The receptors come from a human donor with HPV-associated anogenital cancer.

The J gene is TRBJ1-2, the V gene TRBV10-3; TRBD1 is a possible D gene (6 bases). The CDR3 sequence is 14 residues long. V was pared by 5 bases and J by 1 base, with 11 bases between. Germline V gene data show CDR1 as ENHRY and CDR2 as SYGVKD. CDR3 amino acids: CAISLTGGNYGYTF. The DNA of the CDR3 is TGTGCCATCAGTTTGACAGGAGGTAACTATGGCTACACCTTC.

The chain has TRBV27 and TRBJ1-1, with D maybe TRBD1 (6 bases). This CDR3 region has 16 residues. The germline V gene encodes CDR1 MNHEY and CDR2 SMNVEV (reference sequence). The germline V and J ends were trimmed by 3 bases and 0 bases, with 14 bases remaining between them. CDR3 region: CASSFTGWGVNTEAFF. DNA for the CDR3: TGTGCCAGCAGTTTTACAGGGTGGGGTGTGAACACTGAAGCTTTCTTT.

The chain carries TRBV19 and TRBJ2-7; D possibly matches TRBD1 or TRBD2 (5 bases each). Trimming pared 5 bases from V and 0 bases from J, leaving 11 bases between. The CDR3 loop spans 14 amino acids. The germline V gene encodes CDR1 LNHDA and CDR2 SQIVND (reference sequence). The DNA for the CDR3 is TGTGCCAGTAGTCCTCGGGACGGCTCCTACGAGCAGTACTTC. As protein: CASSPRDGSYEQYF.

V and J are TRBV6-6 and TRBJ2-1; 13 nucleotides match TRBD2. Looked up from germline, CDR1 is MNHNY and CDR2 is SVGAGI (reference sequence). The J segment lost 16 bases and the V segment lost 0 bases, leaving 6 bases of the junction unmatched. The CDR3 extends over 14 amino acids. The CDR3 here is CASSYSPGLAGTFF. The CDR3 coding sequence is TGTGCCAGCAGTTACTCCCCGGGACTAGCGGGGACTTTCTTC.

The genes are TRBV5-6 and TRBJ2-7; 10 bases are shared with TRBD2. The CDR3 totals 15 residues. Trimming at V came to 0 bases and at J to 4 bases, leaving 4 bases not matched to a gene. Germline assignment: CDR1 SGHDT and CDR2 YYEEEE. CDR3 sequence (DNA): TGTGCCAGCAGCTTGGCGGCTAGCGGGGGTTACGAGCAGTACTTC. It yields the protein CASSLAASGGYEQYF.

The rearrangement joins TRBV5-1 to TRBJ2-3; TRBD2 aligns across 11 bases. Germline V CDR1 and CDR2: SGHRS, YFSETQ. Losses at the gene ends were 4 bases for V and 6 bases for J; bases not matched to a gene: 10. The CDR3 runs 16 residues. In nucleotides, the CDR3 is TGCGCCAGCAGCCCGGCGACTAGCGGGGTGTTTGATACGCAGTATTTT. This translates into CASSPATSGVFDTQYF.

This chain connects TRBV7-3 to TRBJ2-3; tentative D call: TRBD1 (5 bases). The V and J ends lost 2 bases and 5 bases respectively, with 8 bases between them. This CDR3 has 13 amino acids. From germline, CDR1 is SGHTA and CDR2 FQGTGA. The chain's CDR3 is CASSLQGKDTQYF. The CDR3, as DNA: TGTGCCAGCAGCTTACAGGGTAAAGATACGCAGTATTTT.

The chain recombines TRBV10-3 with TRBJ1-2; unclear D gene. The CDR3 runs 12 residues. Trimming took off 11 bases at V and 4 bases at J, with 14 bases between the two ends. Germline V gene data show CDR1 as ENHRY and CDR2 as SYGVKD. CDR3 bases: TGTGCCGCATCTGCGATTTCCTATGGCTACACCTTC. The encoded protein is CAASAISYGYTF.

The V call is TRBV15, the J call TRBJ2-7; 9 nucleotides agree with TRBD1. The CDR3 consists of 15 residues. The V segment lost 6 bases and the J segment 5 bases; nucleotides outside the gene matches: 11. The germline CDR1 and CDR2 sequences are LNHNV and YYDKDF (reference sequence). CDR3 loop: CATRPGGQGGDEQYF. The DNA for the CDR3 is TGTGCCACCAGGCCCGGGGGACAGGGTGGCGACGAGCAGTACTTC.

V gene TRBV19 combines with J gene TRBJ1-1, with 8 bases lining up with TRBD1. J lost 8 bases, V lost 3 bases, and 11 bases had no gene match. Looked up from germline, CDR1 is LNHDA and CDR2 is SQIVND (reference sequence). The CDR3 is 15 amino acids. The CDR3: CASSIQGARFSEAFF. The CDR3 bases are TGTGCCAGTAGTATCCAGGGGGCAAGATTCTCGGAAGCTTTCTTT.